This note documents a single T cell receptor beta chain sequence. The data are from a study of blood T cell repertoires in COVID-19. Study information: Researchers got acute and convalescent COVID-19 samples from the United States, Italy and Spain. PBMCs, B-cell-depleted T cells, or T cells provided the cDNA or gDNA that made up the material.

In the study's own analysis: Amplification of reference gene primers provided the estimated nucleated cell counts. Profiling relied on immunoSEQ multiplex PCR, and the TCRdb table lists in-frame clones only, not all of them. V, J and clone size are those of that table, while D and trimming were read from the DNA. The sample records roughly 280,000 clones, around four fifths being singletons. The CDR3 spans 15 residues. Germline V lookup: CDR1 GTSNPN, CDR2 SVGIG (reference sequence). The V end lost 2 bases, the J end lost 0 bases, and 14 bases lay between the germline ends. The chain couples TRBV30 to TRBJ2-7; D is uncertain. Sequencing was performed on peripheral blood. This sequence originates from a man in his 60s with acute or convalescent COVID-19. In DNA, the CDR3 is TGTGCCTGGAGTCCCCCACACGCAAACTCCTACGAGCAGTACTTC. This translates into CAWSPPHANSYEQYF. The whole variable domain, remainder taken from reference TRBV30 and TRBJ2-7, is SQTIHQWPATLVQPVGSPLSLECTVEGTSNPNLYWYRQAAGRGLQLLFYSVGIGQISSEVPQNLSASRPQDRQFILSSKKLLLSDSGFYLCAWSPPHANSYEQYFGPGTRLTVT.